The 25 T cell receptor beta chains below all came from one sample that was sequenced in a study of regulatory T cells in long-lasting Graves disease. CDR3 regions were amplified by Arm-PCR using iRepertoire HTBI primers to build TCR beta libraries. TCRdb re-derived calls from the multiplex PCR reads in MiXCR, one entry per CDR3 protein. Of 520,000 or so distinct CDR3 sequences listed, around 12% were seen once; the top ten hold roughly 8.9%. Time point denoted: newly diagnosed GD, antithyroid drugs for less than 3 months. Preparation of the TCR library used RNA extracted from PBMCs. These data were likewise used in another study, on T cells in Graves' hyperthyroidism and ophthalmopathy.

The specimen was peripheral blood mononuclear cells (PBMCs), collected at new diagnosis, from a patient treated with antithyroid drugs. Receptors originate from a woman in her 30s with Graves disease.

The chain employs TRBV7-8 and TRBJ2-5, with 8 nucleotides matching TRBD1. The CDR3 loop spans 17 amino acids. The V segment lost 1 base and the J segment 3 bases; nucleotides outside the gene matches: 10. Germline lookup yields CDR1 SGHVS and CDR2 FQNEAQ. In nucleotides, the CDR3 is TGTGCCAGCAGCTTAGTCTACGCACAGGGGGGTAAAGAGACCCAGTACTTC. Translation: CASSLVYAQGGKETQYF.

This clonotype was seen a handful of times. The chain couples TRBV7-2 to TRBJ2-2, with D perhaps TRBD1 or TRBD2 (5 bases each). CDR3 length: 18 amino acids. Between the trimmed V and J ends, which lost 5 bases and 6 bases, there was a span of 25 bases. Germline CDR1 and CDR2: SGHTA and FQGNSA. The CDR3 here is CASSRTPSGAAESGELFF. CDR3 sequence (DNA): TGTGCCAGCAGCCGCACTCCTTCCGGGGCGGCAGAGTCCGGGGAGCTGTTTTTT. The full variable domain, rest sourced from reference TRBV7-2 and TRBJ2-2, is GAGVSQSPSNKVTEKGKDVELRCDPISGHTALYWYRQSLGQGLEFLIYFQGNSAPDKSGLPSDRFSAERTGGSVSTLTIQRTQQEDSAVYLCASSRTPSGAAESGELFFGEGSRLTVL.

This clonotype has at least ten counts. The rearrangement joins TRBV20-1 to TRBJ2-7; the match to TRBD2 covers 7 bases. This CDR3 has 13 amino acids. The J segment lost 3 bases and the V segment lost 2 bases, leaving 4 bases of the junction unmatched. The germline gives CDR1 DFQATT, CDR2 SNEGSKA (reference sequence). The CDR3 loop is CSARRRDYYEQYF. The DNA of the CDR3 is TGCAGTGCTAGAAGACGGGACTACTACGAGCAGTACTTC.

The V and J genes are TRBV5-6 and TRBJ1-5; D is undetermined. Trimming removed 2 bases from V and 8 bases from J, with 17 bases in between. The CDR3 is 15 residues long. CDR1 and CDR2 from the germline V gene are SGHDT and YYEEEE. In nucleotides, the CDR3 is TGTGCCAGCAGCTTTAACCGGGTTCGCGGGGAGCCCCAGCATTTT. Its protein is CASSFNRVRGEPQHF.

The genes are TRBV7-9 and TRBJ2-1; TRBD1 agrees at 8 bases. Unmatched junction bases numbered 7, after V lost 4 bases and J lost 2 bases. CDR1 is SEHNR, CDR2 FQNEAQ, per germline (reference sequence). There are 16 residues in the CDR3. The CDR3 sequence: CASSYSTGATYNEQFF. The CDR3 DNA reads TGTGCCAGCAGCTATTCGACAGGGGCTACCTACAATGAGCAGTTCTTC.

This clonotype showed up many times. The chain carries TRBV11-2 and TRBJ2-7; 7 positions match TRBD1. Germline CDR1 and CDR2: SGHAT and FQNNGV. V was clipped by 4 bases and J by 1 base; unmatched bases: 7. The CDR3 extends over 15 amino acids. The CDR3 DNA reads TGTGCCAGCAGCTCACCGGACAGGATTTCCTACGAGCAGTACTTC. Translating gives CASSSPDRISYEQYF.

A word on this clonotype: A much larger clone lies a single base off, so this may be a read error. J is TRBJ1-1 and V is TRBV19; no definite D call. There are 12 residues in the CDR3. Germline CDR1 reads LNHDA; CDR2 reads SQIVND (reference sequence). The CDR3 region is CVSSIGDTEAFF. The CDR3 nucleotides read TGTGTCAGTAGTATCGGGGACACTGAAGCTTTCTTT.

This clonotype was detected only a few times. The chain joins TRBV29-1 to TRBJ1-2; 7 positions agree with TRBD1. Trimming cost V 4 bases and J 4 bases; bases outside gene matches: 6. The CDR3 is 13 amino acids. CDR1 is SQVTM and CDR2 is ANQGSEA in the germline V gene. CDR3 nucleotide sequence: TGCAGCGTTGGGATGACAGGGCCCTATGGCTACACCTTC. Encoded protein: CSVGMTGPYGYTF.

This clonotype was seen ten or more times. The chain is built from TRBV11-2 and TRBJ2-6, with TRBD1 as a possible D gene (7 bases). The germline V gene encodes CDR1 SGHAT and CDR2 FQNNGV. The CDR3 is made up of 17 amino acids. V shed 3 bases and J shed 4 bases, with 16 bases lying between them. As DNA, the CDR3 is TGTGCCAGCAGCTTTAGAGCAGGGGGGATCGGGGCCAACGTCCTGACTTTC. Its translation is CASSFRAGGIGANVLTF.

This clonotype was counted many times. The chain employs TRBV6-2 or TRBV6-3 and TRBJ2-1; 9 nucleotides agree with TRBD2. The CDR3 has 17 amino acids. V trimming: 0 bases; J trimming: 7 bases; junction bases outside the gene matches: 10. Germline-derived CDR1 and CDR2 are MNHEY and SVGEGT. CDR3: CASSYSSLLAGINEQFF. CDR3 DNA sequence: TGTGCCAGCAGTTACTCATCGTTGCTAGCGGGAATAAATGAGCAGTTCTTC.

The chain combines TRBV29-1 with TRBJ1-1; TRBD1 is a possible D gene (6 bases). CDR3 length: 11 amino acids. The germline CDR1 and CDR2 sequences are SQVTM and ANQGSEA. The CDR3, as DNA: TGCGTCTGCAGGGGGAACACTGAAGCTTTCTTT. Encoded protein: CVCRGNTEAFF.

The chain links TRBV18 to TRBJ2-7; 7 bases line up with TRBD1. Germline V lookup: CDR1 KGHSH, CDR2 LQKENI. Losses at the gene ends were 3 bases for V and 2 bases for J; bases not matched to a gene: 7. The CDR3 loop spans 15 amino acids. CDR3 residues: CASSPTGTAPYEQYF. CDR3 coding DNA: TGTGCCAGCTCACCTACCGGGACAGCCCCCTACGAGCAGTACTTC.

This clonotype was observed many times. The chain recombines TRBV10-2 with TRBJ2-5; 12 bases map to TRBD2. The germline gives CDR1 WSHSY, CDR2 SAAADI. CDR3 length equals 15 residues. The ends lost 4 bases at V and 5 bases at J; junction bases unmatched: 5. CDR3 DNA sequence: TGCGCCAGCAGTGGGACTAGCGGGATTATGGAGACCCAGTACTTC. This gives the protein CASSGTSGIMETQYF.

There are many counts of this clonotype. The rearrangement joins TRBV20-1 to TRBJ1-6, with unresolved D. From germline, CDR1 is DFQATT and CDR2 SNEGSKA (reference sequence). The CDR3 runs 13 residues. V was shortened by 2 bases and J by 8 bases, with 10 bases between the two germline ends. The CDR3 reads CSARKDADSPLHF. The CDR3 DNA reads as TGCAGTGCTAGAAAGGACGCCGATTCACCCCTCCACTTT.

The CDR3 sequence is CASRPRGAGTDTQYF. Here the CDR3 DNA reads TGTGCCAGCAGGCCCCGGGGGGCTGGGACAGATACGCAGTATTTT. The chain combines TRBV28 with TRBJ2-3; D might be TRBD2 (7 bases). V dropped 6 bases and J dropped 3 bases, with 16 bases sitting between them. Germline CDR1 reads MDHEN; CDR2 reads SYDVKM. CDR3 length: 15 amino acids.

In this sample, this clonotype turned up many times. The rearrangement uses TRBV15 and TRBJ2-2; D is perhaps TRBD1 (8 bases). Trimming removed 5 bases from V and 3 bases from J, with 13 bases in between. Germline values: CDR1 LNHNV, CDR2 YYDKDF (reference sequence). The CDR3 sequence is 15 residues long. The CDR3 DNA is TGTGCCACCAGCGGCACAGGGGGGGACACCGGGGAGCTGTTTTTT. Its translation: CATSGTGGDTGELFF.

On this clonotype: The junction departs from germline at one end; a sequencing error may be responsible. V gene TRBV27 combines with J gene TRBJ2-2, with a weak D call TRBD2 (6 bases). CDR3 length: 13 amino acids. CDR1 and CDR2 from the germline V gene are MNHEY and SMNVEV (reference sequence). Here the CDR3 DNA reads TGTGCCAGCAGTTTCGGGGGAACCGGGCAGCTGTTTTTT. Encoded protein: CASSFGGTGQLFF.

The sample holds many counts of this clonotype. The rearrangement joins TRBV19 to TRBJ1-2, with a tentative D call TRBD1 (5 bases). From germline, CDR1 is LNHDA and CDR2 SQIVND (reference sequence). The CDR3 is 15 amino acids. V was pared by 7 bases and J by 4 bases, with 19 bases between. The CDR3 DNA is TGTGCCAGTACGTCCACAAACCAGGGAAGCTATGGCTACACCTTC. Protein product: CASTSTNQGSYGYTF.

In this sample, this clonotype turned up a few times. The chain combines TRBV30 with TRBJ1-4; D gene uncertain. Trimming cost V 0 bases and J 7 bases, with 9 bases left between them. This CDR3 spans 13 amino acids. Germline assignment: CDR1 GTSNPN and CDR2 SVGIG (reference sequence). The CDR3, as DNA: TGTGCCTGGAGTGTAAGCCAGGTTGAAAAACTGTTTTTT. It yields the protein CAWSVSQVEKLFF.

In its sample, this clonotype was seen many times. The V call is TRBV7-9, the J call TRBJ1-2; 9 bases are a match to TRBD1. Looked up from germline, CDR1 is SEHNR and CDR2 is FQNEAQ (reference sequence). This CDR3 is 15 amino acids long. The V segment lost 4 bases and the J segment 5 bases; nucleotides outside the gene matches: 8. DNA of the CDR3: TGTGCCAGCAGCTATGGGACAGGGAGGGTATATGGCTACACCTTC. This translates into CASSYGTGRVYGYTF.

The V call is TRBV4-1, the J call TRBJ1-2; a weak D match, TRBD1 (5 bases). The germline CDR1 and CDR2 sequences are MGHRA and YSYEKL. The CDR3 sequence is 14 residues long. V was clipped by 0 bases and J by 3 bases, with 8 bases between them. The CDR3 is CASSQDWGDYGYTF. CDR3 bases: TGCGCCAGCAGCCAAGATTGGGGGGACTATGGCTACACCTTC.

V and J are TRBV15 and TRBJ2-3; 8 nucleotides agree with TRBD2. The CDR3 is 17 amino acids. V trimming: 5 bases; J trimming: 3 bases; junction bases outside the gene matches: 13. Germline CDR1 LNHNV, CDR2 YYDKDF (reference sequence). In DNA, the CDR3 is TGTGCCACCAGCTTGGGGGCTAGCGGGTTTTCTACAGATACGCAGTATTTT. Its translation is CATSLGASGFSTDTQYF.

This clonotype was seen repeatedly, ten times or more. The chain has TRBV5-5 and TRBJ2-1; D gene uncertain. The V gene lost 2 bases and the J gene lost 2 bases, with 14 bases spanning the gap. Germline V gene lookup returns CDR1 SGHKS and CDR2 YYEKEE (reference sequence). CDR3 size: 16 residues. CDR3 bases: TGTGCCAGCAGCTTAGAGGACCCCACTGCCTACAATGAGCAGTTCTTC. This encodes CASSLEDPTAYNEQFF.

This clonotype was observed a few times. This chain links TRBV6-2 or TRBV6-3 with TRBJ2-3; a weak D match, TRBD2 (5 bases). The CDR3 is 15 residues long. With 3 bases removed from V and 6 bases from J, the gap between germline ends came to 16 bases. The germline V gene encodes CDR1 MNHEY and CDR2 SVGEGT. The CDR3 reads CASSYLGGAADTQYF. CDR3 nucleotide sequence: TGTGCCAGCAGTTATTTGGGCGGAGCGGCGGATACGCAGTATTTT.

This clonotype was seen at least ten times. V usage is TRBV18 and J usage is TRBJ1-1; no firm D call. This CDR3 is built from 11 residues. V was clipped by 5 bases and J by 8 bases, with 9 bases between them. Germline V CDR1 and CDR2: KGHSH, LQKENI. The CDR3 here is CASSGRWEAFF. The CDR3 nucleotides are TGTGCCAGCTCAGGCCGCTGGGAAGCTTTCTTT.